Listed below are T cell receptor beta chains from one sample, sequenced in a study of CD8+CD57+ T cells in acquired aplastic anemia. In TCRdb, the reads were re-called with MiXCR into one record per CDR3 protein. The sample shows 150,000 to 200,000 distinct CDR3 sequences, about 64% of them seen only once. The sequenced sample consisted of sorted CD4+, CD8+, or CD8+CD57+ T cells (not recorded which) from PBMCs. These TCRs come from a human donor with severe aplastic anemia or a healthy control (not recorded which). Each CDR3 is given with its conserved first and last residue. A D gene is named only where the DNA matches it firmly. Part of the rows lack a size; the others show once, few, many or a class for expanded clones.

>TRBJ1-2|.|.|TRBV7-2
TGTGCCAGCAGCTTAGGAGAACAGTTCCATGGCTACACCTTC
CASSLGEQFHGYTF
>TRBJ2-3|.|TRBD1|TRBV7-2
TGTGCCAGCAGCAAATTCCCCCGACAGGGGGCGCGACCAGATACGCAGTATTTT
CASSKFPRQGARPDTQYF
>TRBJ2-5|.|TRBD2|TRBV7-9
TGTGGCAGCAGCTCGGGAGGTGGAGCCTCGGAGACCCAGTACTTC
CGSSSGGGASETQYF
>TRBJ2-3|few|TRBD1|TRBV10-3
TGTGCCAGCCTCCCCGGGACAGGGTCAGATACGCAGTATTTT
CASLPGTGSDTQYF
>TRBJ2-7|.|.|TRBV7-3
TGTGCCAGCAGCCTTCGGTGGGGCGAGGACGAGCAGTACTTC
CASSLRWGEDEQYF
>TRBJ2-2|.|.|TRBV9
TGTGCCAGCAGCACACGGACGGAGAACACCGGGGAGCTGTTTTTT
CASSTRTENTGELFF
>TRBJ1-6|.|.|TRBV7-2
TGTGCCAGCAGCTTCTGGGACCCACGAGGGTCCTATAATTCACCCCTCCACTTT
CASSFWDPRGSYNSPLHF
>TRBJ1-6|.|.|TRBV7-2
TGTGCCAGCAGTAAACAGATGCAGACGAGATTTTTCCCCCTCCACTTT
CASSKQMQTRFFPLHF
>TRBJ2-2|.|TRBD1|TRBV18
TGTGCCAGCTCACCACAGGGACAGGACACCGGGGAGCTGTTTTTT
CASSPQGQDTGELFF
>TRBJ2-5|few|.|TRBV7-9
TGTGCCAGCAGCCAATGGGGGCAGTCCCAAGAGACCCAGTACTTC
CASSQWGQSQETQYF
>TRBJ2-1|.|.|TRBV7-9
TGTGCCAGCAGCTTAGGTCAAACAGGAAGGTCGGACAATGAGCAGTTCTTC
CASSLGQTGRSDNEQFF
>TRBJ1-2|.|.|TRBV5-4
TGTGCCAGCAGCTTGGGGATCCTGAATGGCTATGGCTACACCTTC
CASSLGILNGYGYTF
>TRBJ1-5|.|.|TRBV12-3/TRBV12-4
TGTGCCAGCAGTTTCAGTGTGTATCAGCCCCAGCATTTT
CASSFSVYQPQHF
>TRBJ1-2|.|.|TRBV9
TGTGCCAGCAGCTTATTGTCAGCTAACACTAACTATGGCTACACCTTC
CASSLLSANTNYGYTF
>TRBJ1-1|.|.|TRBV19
TGTGCCAGTAAAGCGCGGACTGAAGCTTTCTTT
CASKARTEAFF
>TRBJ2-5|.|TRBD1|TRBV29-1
TGCAGCGGACGGACAGGGCCACAAGAGACCCAGTACTTC
CSGRTGPQETQYF
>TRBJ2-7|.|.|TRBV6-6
TGTGCCAGCAGTTATCATCCAGGAGGGGGCGAGCAGTACTTC
CASSYHPGGGEQYF
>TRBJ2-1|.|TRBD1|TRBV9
TGTGCCAGCAGCGTATCAGGGGGAGAATACAATGAGCAGTTCTTC
CASSVSGGEYNEQFF
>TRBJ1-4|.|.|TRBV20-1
TGCAGTGCTAGAGACAGGTCAACTAATGAAAAACTGTTTTTT
CSARDRSTNEKLFF
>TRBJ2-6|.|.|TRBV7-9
TGTGCCAGCAGCTTAAAGACAGAGATGAACACTGAAGCTTTC
CASSLKTEMNTEAF
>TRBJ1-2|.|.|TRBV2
TGTGCCAGCAGACAGGGTGCCTATGGCTACACCTTC
CASRQGAYGYTF
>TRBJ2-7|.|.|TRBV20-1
TGCAGTGCCCTAGACGGCCGCCACATCTACGAGCAGTACTTC
CSALDGRHIYEQYF
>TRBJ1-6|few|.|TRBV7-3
TGTGCCAGCAGCTTAGGGGGGCGGGGGGCGTCCGATTCACCCCTCCACTTT
CASSLGGRGASDSPLHF
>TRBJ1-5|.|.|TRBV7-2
TGTGCCAGCAGTAGGGAGGTCAATCAGCCCCAGCATTTT
CASSREVNQPQHF
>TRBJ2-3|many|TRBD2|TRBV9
TGTGCCAGCAGCGTAGCCGGACTAGCGGTTAGCACAGATACGCAGTATTTT
CASSVAGLAVSTDTQYF
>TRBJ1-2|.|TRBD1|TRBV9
TGTGCCAGCAGCGTAGTTGGGACAGGGGGCTATGGCTACACCTTC
CASSVVGTGGYGYTF
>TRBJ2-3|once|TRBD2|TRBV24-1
TGTGCCACCAGTGATTTTGGGCTAGCGGGAGGGTTGTCAGATACGCAGTATTTT
CATSDFGLAGGLSDTQYF
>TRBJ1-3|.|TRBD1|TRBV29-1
TGCAGCGTTGTGGACAGGGACCAAACTACTAACTCTGGAAACACCATATATTTT
CSVVDRDQTTNSGNTIYF
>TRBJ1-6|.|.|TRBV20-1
TGCAGTGCCCCTACCGGGCCCCCCGGCGGGTCACCCCTCCACTTT
CSAPTGPPGGSPLHF
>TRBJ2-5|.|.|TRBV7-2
TGTGCCAGCAGATCCGGGCTCAGTCTCGGCGAGACCCAGTACTTC
CASRSGLSLGETQYF
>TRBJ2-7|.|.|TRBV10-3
TGTGCCATCAGTGAGTCGTCAGGGGCCCCCTTTAACGAGCAGTACTTC
CAISESSGAPFNEQYF
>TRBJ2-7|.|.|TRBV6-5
TGTGCCAGCCGTTATCTTAGCGGCTACGAGCAGTACTTC
CASRYLSGYEQYF
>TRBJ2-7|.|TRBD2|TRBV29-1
TGCAGCGTTGAACTCGGGACTAGCGGGAGGTACGAGCAGTACTTC
CSVELGTSGRYEQYF
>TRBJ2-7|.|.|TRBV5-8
TGTGCCAGCAGCCCAACGAAGTATTCGGGAAAGCAGTACTTC
CASSPTKYSGKQYF
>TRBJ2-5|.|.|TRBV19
TGTGCCAGTACCCACGGGGAGACCCAGTACTTC
CASTHGETQYF
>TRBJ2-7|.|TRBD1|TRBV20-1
TGCAGTGCTAAACCGATGACAGGGGCGTCCTACGAGCAGTACTTC
CSAKPMTGASYEQYF
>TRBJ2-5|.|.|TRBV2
TGTGCCAGCAGTGAAGCGCAGCTAGACGAGACCCAGTACTTC
CASSEAQLDETQYF
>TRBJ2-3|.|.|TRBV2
TGTGCCAGCAGTGAGGAAGGGGTGGCAGATACGCAGTATTTT
CASSEEGVADTQYF
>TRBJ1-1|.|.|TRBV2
TGTGCCAGCAGGGTTAATAGGAACACTGAAGCTTTCTTT
CASRVNRNTEAFF
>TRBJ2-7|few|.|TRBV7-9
TGTGCCAGCAGCTTAGTATCGGCCAGCTCCTACGAGCAGTACTTC
CASSLVSASSYEQYF
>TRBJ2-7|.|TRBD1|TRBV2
TGTGCCAGCAGGGGGGACAGGGGGGCTCCCTACGAGCAGTACTTC
CASRGDRGAPYEQYF
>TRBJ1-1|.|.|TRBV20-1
TGCAGTGCTAGATCGGCGGGGGCCAACATGAACACTGAAGCTTTCTTT
CSARSAGANMNTEAFF
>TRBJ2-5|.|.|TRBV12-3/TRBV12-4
TGTGCCAGCACCCCGACGGGCGGGCAAGAGACCCAGTACTTC
CASTPTGGQETQYF
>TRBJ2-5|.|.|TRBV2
TGTGCCAGCTCACCACGACAGGAATCCTACGAGCAGCACTTC
CASSPRQESYEQHF
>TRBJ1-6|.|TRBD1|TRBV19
TGTGCCAGTAGGGAGACCGGGACAGGGGAGTCACCCCTCCACTTT
CASRETGTGESPLHF
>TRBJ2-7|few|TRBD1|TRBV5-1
TGCGCCAGCAGCCTGATCGGACAGGGGGCAGAGGAGCAGTACTTC
CASSLIGQGAEEQYF
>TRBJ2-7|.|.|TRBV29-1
TGCAGCGTCGGTATACTAGGCCGACAGTACTTC
CSVGILGRQYF
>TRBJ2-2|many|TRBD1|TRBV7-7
TGTGCTAGCAGGCATCAGGGGGCCGGGGAGCTGTTTTTT
CASRHQGAGELFF
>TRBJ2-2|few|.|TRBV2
TGTGCCAGCAGTGACAGGGGAGGCACCGGGGAGCTGTTTTTT
CASSDRGGTGELFF
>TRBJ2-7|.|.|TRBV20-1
TGCAGTGCCCGGGCCGACCTTTCCTACGAGCAGTACTTC
CSARADLSYEQYF
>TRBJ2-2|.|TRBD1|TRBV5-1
TGCGCCAGCAGCTCCGGGACAGGGAGCACCGGGGAGCTGTTTTTT
CASSSGTGSTGELFF
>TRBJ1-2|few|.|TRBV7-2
TGTGCCAGCAGGAGTCAGGGACATGGCTACACCTTC
CASRSQGHGYTF
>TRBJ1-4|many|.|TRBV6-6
TGTGCCAGCAGCCCCCGCGTCGCAACTAATGAAAAACTGTTTTTT
CASSPRVATNEKLFF
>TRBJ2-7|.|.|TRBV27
TGTGCCAGCACCCGAGTTTGGGGGAGCTCCTACGAGCAGTACTTC
CASTRVWGSSYEQYF
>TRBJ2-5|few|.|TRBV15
TGTGCCACCAGCGAAGAGTGGGGGCTCGAGGAGACCCAGTACTTC
CATSEEWGLEETQYF
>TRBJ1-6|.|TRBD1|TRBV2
TGTGCCAGCAGTGGGAGGGACAGGGAAACTTCACCCCTCCACTTT
CASSGRDRETSPLHF
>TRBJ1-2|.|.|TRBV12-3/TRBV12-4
TGTGCCAGCAGCCAAGATGAGGGCCAGACCTCCTATGGCTACACCTTC
CASSQDEGQTSYGYTF